This TCR beta chain was sequenced for a study of T cells expressing NK-cell markers. TCRdb reprocessed the 5' RACE reads; each CDR3 protein has one entry and no DNA is given. This specimen shows about 260,000 distinct CDR3 sequences; the ten leading clones hold approximately 0.41%. This CDR3 has 16 amino acids. CDR1 MNHEY and CDR2 SMNVEV come from the germline V gene (reference sequence). The source material was blood T cells: a sorted CD56 or NKG2C T cell subset, CD4+ or CD8+ T cells, or bulk PBMC T cells (not recorded which). The V and J genes are TRBV27 and TRBJ2-7. The sequence was obtained from a man between 18 and 29 years old in good health. CDR3 residues: CASSLFPSLSTYEQYF.